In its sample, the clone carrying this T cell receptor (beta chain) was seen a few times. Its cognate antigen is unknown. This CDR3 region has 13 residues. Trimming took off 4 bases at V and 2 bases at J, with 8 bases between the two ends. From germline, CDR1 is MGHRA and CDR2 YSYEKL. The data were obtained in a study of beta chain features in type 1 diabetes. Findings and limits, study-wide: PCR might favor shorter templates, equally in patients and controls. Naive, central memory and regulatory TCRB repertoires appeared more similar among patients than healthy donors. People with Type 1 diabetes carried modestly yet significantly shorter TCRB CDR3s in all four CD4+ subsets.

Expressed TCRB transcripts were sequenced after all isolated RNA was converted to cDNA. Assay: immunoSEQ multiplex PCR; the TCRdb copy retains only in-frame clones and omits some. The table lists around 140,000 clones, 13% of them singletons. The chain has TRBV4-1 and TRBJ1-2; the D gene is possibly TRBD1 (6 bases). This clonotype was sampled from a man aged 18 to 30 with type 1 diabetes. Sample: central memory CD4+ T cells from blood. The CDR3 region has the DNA TGCGCCAGCAGCCTTACAGGGAACTATGGCTACACCTTC. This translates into CASSLTGNYGYTF.